This T cell receptor (beta chain) was profiled in a study of OX40 agonist ivuxolimab in advanced cancers. TCRdb's table, derived via immunoSEQ multiplex PCR, lists solely in-frame clones and lacks some. Seen here are approximately 69,000 clones, over 60% observed once, and the top ten hold 2% to 2.5%. The germline V and J ends were trimmed by 0 bases and 2 bases, with 14 bases remaining between them. CDR3 length: 17 amino acids. Germline loops: CDR1 MGHRA, CDR2 YSYEKL. This chain links TRBV4-1 with TRBJ2-1; D perhaps matches TRBD2 (6 bases). Sequences were derived from CD4+ or CD8+ T cells sorted from blood, sampled in a trial of the OX40 agonist ivuxolimab. The TCR sequence derives from an adult with an advanced solid tumor such as melanoma, head and neck, liver or kidney cancer. CDR3 nucleotides: TGCGCCAGCAGCCAAGAACGGGCTAGCGCGGCCTACAATGAGCAGTTCTTC. Translated: CASSQERASAAYNEQFF.